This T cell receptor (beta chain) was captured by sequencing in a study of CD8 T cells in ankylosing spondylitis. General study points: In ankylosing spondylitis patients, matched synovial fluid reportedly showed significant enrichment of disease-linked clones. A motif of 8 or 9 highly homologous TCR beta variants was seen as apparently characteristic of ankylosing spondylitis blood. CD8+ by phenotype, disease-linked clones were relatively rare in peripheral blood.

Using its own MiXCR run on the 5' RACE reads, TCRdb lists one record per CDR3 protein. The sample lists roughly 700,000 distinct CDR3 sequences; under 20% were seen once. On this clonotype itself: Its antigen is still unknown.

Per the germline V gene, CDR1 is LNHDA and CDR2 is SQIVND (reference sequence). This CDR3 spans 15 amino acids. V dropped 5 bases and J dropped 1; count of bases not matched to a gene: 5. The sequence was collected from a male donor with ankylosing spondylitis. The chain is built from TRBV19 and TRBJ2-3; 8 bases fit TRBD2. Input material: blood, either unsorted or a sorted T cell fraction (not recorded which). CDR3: CASSPGTRGTDTQYF. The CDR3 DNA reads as TGTGCCAGTAGTCCCGGGACTAGGGGCACAGATACGCAGTATTTT.